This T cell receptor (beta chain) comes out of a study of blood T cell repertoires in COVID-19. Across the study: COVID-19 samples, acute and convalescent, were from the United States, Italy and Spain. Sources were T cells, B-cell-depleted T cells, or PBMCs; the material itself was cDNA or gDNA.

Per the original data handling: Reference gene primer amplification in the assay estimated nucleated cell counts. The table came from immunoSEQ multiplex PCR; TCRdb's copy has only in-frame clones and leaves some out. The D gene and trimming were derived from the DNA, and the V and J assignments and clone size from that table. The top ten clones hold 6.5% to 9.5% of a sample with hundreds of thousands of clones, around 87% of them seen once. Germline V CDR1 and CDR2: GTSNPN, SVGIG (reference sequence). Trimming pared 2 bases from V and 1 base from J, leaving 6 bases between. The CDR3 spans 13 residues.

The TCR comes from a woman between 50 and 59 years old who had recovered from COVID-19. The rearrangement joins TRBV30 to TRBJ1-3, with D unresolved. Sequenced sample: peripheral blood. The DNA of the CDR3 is TGTGCCTGGAGTCGAGGGTCTGGAAACACCATATATTTT. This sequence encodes CAWSRGSGNTIYF.